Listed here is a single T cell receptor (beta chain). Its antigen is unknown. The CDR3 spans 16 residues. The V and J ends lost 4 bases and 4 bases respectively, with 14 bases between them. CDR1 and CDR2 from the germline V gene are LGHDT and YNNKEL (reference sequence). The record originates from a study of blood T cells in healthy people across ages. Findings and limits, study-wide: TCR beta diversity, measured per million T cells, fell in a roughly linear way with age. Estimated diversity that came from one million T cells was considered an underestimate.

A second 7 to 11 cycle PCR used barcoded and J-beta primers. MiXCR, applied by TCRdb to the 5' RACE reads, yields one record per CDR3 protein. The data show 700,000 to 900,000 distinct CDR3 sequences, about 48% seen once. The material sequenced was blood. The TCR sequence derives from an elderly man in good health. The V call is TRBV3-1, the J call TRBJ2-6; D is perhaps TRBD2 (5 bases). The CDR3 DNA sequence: TGTGCCAGCAGCCGAAAACTAGGCCCCGGGGCCAACGTCCTGACTTTC. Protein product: CASSRKLGPGANVLTF.